A single sample is the source of the 24 T cell receptor beta chains below, sequenced in a study of cytomegalovirus exposure and HLA in healthy donors. PCR employed 60 Vbeta and 13 Jbeta primers. Assay: immunoSEQ multiplex PCR; the TCRdb copy retains only in-frame clones and omits some. The sample contains about 120,000 clones, 70% to 80% of which appear only once. Material: PBMCs. The source of these receptors is a woman under 30 in good health and CMV-seronegative.

The rearrangement links TRBV19 to TRBJ2-1, with 9 bases identical to TRBD1. The CDR3 is 15 residues long. With 7 bases clipped from V and 6 bases from J, the junction kept 10 bases outside the gene matches. Germline CDR1 and CDR2: LNHDA and SQIVND (reference sequence). The CDR3 loop reads CASTPGQGYSNEQFF. Here the CDR3 DNA reads TGTGCCAGTACCCCGGGACAGGGTTACAGCAATGAGCAGTTCTTC.

The chain employs TRBV28 and TRBJ1-3; D is possibly TRBD1 (5 bases). The CDR3 has 14 residues. Germline CDR1 MDHEN, CDR2 SYDVKM. The V and J ends lost 6 bases and 2 bases respectively, with 11 bases between them. The CDR3 is CASRMTAPGNTIYF. The CDR3 DNA reads TGTGCCAGCAGAATGACAGCTCCTGGAAACACCATATATTTT.

This clone was seen a single time. The chain employs TRBV29-1 and TRBJ1-1, with TRBD1 matching over 8 bases. CDR3 length: 14 residues. Germline values: CDR1 SQVTM, CDR2 ANQGSEA. The V segment lost 7 bases and the J segment 5 bases; nucleotides outside the gene matches: 12. DNA of the CDR3: TGCAGCGCTGGACAGGGATCGGGAAGAACTGAAGCTTTCTTT. This encodes CSAGQGSGRTEAFF.

This rearrangement joins TRBV11-2 to TRBJ2-7; the match to TRBD2 covers 8 bases. This CDR3 is 15 amino acids long. The germline CDR1 and CDR2 sequences are SGHAT and FQNNGV. Trimming removed 1 base from V and 5 bases from J; junction bases left unmatched: 7. CDR3 DNA sequence: TGTGCCAGCAGCTTAGCCAGACTAGCGATCAACGAGCAGTACTTC. It specifies CASSLARLAINEQYF.

The chain combines TRBV6-6 with TRBJ1-1; D remains unclear. V was trimmed by 5 bases and J by 1 base, leaving 8 bases between them. The CDR3 loop spans 13 amino acids. Germline-derived CDR1 and CDR2 are MNHNY and SVGAGI (reference sequence). CDR3 protein: CASSISGNTEAFF. DNA of the CDR3: TGTGCCAGCAGTATTAGTGGGAACACTGAAGCTTTCTTT.

The chain combines TRBV6-5 with TRBJ1-6; D uncertain. The CDR3 covers 14 residues. The germline CDR1 and CDR2 sequences are MNHEY and SVGAGI. Trimming stripped 1 base from V and 7 bases from J, with 8 bases between. The CDR3 bases are TGTGCCAGCAGTTACTGGGGAGGGAATTCACCCCTCCACTTT. It codes for CASSYWGGNSPLHF.

J is TRBJ1-2 and V is TRBV2; tentative D call: TRBD1 (6 bases). CDR1 and CDR2 from the germline V gene are SNHLY and FYNNEI. This CDR3 comprises 15 residues. Trimming pared 7 bases from V and 3 bases from J, leaving 18 bases between. CDR3 residues: CASTTERNRDYGYTF. The CDR3 DNA is TGTGCCAGCACTACGGAAAGGAACAGGGACTATGGCTACACCTTC.

DNA for the CDR3: TGTGCCAGCAGCCCCGGGCTGCGGGGCAACACTGAAGCTTTCTTT. This sequence encodes CASSPGLRGNTEAFF. The rearrangement joins TRBV4-2 to TRBJ1-1, with D possibly TRBD1 on 5 matching bases. With 4 bases removed from V and 2 bases from J, the gap between germline ends came to 14 bases. The CDR3 totals 15 residues. CDR1 LGHNA and CDR2 YNFKEQ come from the germline V gene.

The genes are TRBV5-4 and TRBJ1-4; no reliable D call. This CDR3 spans 17 amino acids. CDR1 is SGHNT and CDR2 is YYREEE in the germline V gene (reference sequence). Trimming stripped 4 bases from V and 0 bases from J, with 16 bases between. The CDR3 region has the DNA TGTGCCAGCAGCCCCGATGAAAGCCTAACAACTAATGAAAAACTGTTTTTT. Translated, it gives CASSPDESLTTNEKLFF.

The chain has TRBV6-5 and TRBJ1-1, with 8 bases fitting TRBD1. The CDR3 covers 14 residues. V dropped 6 bases and J dropped 0; count of bases not matched to a gene: 3. Looked up from germline, CDR1 is MNHEY and CDR2 is SVGAGI. CDR3 bases: TGTGCCAGCAGGGACAGGGTTTTGAACACTGAAGCTTTCTTT. Translation gives CASRDRVLNTEAFF.

V gene TRBV7-3 combines with J gene TRBJ1-1; D is possibly TRBD1 (6 bases). CDR3 length equals 18 residues. Per germline, CDR1 SGHTA and CDR2 FQGTGA. V lost 2 bases, J lost 0 bases, and 19 bases lay in between. CDR3 in DNA: TGTGCCAGCAGCTTACTTCCCGGAACAGGGCCGATGAACACTGAAGCTTTCTTT. Residues: CASSLLPGTGPMNTEAFF.

The CDR3 loop is CASSDLAGGDTQYF. The CDR3 nucleotides read TGCGCCAGCAGCGACCTAGCGGGGGGCGATACGCAGTATTTT. The gene calls are TRBV5-1 and TRBJ2-3; 11 bases match TRBD2. J lost 6 bases, V lost 4 bases, and 4 bases had no gene match. Germline V gene sequence: CDR1 SGHRS, CDR2 YFSETQ. The CDR3 runs 14 residues.

This clone was recorded a few times. The V and J genes are TRBV5-4 and TRBJ2-5; D is undetermined. V was pared by 0 bases and J by 1 base, with 4 bases between. The V gene's germline CDR1 is SGHNT and CDR2 YYREEE (reference sequence). The CDR3 covers 13 residues. In DNA, the CDR3 is TGTGCCAGCAGCTTGGCACTCCAAGAGACCCAGTACTTC. Protein product: CASSLALQETQYF.

This rearrangement joins TRBV2 to TRBJ2-1; TRBD1 matches at 9 bases. V lost 3 bases to trimming and J lost 5 bases; unmatched junction nucleotides: 8. Germline-derived CDR1 and CDR2 are SNHLY and FYNNEI. This CDR3 comprises 16 residues. This chain's CDR3 is CASSEQGTGLNNEQFF. The CDR3 bases are TGTGCCAGCAGTGAGCAGGGGACAGGGCTTAACAATGAGCAGTTCTTC.

The V gene is TRBV12-1, the J gene TRBJ1-4. TRBV12-1 is a recognized pseudogene. This CDR3 is built from 17 residues. CDR3 region: CASSLTRGDATGEKLFF. In nucleotides, the CDR3 is TGTGCCAGCAGCTTAACAAGAGGAGATGCAACTGGTGAAAAACTGTTTTTT.

The gene calls are TRBV10-2 and TRBJ1-2; 7 nucleotides match TRBD1. With 6 bases clipped from V and 4 bases from J, the junction kept 8 bases outside the gene matches. This CDR3 is 14 amino acids long. Germline loops: CDR1 WSHSY, CDR2 SAAADI. Here the CDR3 reads CASRQQGLGYGYTF. In DNA form, the CDR3 reads TGCGCCAGCAGGCAACAGGGGTTGGGCTATGGCTACACCTTC.

The V and J genes are TRBV6-1 and TRBJ1-5; D uncertain. Germline V gene sequence: CDR1 MNHNS, CDR2 SASEGT. Trimming removed 8 bases at V and 5 bases at J, with 13 bases between. The CDR3 covers 13 residues. CDR3 protein: CASGLLFDQPQHF. As DNA, the CDR3 is TGTGCCAGCGGTTTACTATTCGATCAGCCCCAGCATTTT.

Details on this clone: At one end, the junction sequence differs from germline, possibly due to a read error. The genes are TRBV7-7 and TRBJ2-3, with 14 bases that match TRBD2. This CDR3 comprises 15 residues. Germline V gene data show CDR1 as SSHAT and CDR2 as FNYEAQ (reference sequence). The CDR3, as DNA: TGTGCTAGCAGCTTGGGACTAGCGGGGGCAGATACGCAGTATTTT. Translating gives CASSLGLAGADTQYF.

The chain carries TRBV4-1 and TRBJ2-3; no firm D call. Trimming stripped 3 bases from V and 4 bases from J, with 17 bases between. The germline CDR1 and CDR2 sequences are MGHRA and YSYEKL. This CDR3 is 16 amino acids long. The CDR3, as DNA: TGCGCCAGCAGCCAGCCCCGAAAAGGAGATGCAGATACGCAGTATTTT. Residues: CASSQPRKGDADTQYF.

The V gene is TRBV29-1, the J gene TRBJ2-5; D perhaps matches TRBD2 (6 bases). The J call is uncertain, as TRBJ2-7 better fits the DNA end. The CDR3 consists of 15 residues. The germline V gene has CDR1 SQVTM and CDR2 ANQGSEA. CDR3 sequence reads: CSVSPGGGDPHEQYF. CDR3 nucleotides: TGCAGCGTTAGTCCAGGAGGAGGGGACCCCCACGAGCAGTACTTC.

The table lists this clone with a count of one. The chain recombines TRBV5-1 with TRBJ1-1, with 7 positions matching TRBD1. The germline V gene has CDR1 SGHRS and CDR2 YFSETQ. This CDR3 spans 13 amino acids. V lost 5 bases and J lost 4; bases outside the gene matches: 5. In DNA form, the CDR3 reads TGCGCCAGCAGTAGTCAGGGGGGCACTGAAGCTTTCTTT. It specifies CASSSQGGTEAFF.

The chain uses TRBV7-9 and TRBJ2-5; TRBD1 matches at 8 bases. The J segment lost 4 bases and the V segment lost 6 bases, leaving 4 bases of the junction unmatched. Germline lookup yields CDR1 SEHNR and CDR2 FQNEAQ (reference sequence). The CDR3 covers 13 residues. CDR3 sequence reads: CASRHGQGETQYF. The CDR3 DNA sequence: TGTGCCAGCAGACACGGACAGGGAGAGACCCAGTACTTC.

The rearrangement joins TRBV2 to TRBJ1-2; the D gene is possibly TRBD1 (5 bases). Trimming removed 4 bases at V and 2 bases at J, with 8 bases between. The germline V gene encodes CDR1 SNHLY and CDR2 FYNNEI. The CDR3 consists of 13 residues. The CDR3 protein is CASSVRQNYGYTF. As DNA, the CDR3 is TGTGCCAGCAGTGTTAGACAGAACTATGGCTACACCTTC.

The CDR3 DNA reads as TGTGCCAGCAGTTTCGCGGGTGTGAAAGCCAAAAACATTCAGTACTTC. This sequence encodes CASSFAGVKAKNIQYF. The V and J genes are TRBV28 and TRBJ2-4, with a tentative D call TRBD2 (5 bases). Trimming stripped 3 bases from V and 0 bases from J, with 12 bases between. The CDR3 loop spans 16 amino acids. Germline CDR1 reads MDHEN; CDR2 reads SYDVKM.